Described below is a single T cell receptor beta chain sequence and its context. Antigen: not known. TCRdb keeps only in-frame clones here, not all; method: immunoSEQ multiplex PCR. The table records roughly 13,000 clones, 57% of them present only once. V lost 5 bases and J lost 6, with 10 bases in between. The CDR3 is 12 amino acids. Germline CDR1 and CDR2: SQVTM and ANQGSEA. These data belong to a study of neoadjuvant anti-PD-1 for oral cavity cancer. Study-wide findings and caveats: Higher pretreatment Treg/Th17 ratios tracked higher pretreatment blood clonality.

The material was tumor tissue, obtained before nivolumab (anti-PD-1) treatment. The clonotype originates from a person aged 35 to 85 with oral cavity squamous cell carcinoma. The chain links TRBV29-1 to TRBJ2-2, with D hard to call. The CDR3 sequence: CSVQRVPGELFF. In nucleotides, the CDR3 is TGCAGCGTTCAAAGGGTCCCCGGGGAGCTGTTTTTT.